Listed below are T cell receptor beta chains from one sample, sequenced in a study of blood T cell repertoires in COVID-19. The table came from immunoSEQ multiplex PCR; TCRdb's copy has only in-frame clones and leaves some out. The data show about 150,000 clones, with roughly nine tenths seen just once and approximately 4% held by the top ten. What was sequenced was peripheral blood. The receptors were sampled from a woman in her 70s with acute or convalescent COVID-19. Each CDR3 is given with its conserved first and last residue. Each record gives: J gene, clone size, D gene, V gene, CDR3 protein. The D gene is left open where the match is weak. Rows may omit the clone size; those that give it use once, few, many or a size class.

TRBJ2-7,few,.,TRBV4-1,CASSQGHLSLVREQYF
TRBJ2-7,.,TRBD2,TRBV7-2,CASSLSGEGSYEQYF
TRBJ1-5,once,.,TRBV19,CASSSIGQSNQPQHF
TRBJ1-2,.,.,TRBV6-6,CASSTRTENYGYTF
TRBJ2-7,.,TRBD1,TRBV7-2,CASSSRQGAYEQYF
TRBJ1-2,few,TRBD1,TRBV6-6,CASSYLRDSSNYGYTF
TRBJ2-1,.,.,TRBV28,CASRSGVGNEQFF
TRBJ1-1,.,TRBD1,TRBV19,CASSIVPGQGKAFF
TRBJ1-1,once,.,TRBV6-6,CASRELDLAEAFF
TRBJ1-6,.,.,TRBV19,CASSVTGAGLLHF
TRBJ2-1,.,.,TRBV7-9,CASSLVLRGNNEQFF
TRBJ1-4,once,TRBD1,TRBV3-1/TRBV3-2,CASSQAGGFEKLFF
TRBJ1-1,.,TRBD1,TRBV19,CASSTGTASPEAFF
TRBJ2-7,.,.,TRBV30,CAWSRYSYEQYF
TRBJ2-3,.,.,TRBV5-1,CASSAPSGSTDTQYF
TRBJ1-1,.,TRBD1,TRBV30,CAWTAGQANTEAFF
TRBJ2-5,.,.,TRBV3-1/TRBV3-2,CASSWTMTGQETQYF
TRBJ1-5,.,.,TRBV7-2,CASSLAGGNQPQHF
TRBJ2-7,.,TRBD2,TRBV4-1,CASSQARAGGLSYEQYF
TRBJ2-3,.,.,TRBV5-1,CASFAGTGESADTQYF
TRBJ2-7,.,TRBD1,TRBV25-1,CASSVAGGSYEQYF
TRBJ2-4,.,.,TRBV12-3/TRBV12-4,CASSTTVNIQYF
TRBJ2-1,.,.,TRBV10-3,CAISEGETNTMRQFF
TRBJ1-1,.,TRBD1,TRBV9,CASSVVGDRVNTEAFF
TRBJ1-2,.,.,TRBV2,CASSEAQDGYTF
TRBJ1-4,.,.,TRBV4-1,CASSPVQTQNEKLFF
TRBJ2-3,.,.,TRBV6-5,CASSYVGVRDTQYF
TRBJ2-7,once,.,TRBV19,CASSIVDSYYEQYF
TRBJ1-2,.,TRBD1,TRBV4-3,CASSQTDRAFGGYTF